One sample yielded the 27 T cell receptor beta chains listed below, sequenced in a study of cytomegalovirus exposure and HLA in healthy donors. Use of 60 Vbeta and 13 Jbeta primers characterized the PCR. Produced via immunoSEQ multiplex PCR; TCRdb's table is partial and in-frame only. The repertoire holds 95,000 to 110,000 clones, around 78% seen once, with 7.8% in the top ten. Sequencing used PBMCs. The receptors were sampled from a young man in good health and CMV-seronegative.

This sequence joins TRBV2 and TRBJ2-7; D is undetermined. Trimming removed 1 base at V and 2 bases at J, with 9 bases between. Germline V CDR1 and CDR2: SNHLY, FYNNEI. This CDR3 region has 14 residues. CDR3 region: CASSEGVGAYEQYF. The CDR3 DNA follows: TGTGCCAGCAGTGAAGGGGTTGGAGCCTACGAGCAGTACTTC. Full variable domain (outside the CDR3, taken from reference TRBV2 and TRBJ2-7): EPEVTQTPSHQVTQMGQEVILRCVPISNHLYFYWYRQILGQKVEFLVSFYNNEISEKSEIFDDQFSVERPDGSNFTLKIRSTKLEDSAMYFCASSEGVGAYEQYFGPGTRLTVT.

This clone was detected only once. The V gene is TRBV5-6, the J gene TRBJ1-3; no definite D call. This CDR3 spans 16 amino acids. V gave up 2 bases and J gave up 0 bases, with 12 bases separating them. Germline V gene data show CDR1 as SGHDT and CDR2 as YYEEEE. CDR3 DNA: TGTGCCAGCAGCTTCGGTCCCGCCGACTCTGGAAACACCATATATTTT. Translation gives CASSFGPADSGNTIYF.

The chain is built from TRBV19 and TRBJ1-2; maybe TRBD1 (5 bases). Looked up from germline, CDR1 is LNHDA and CDR2 is SQIVND (reference sequence). The CDR3 extends over 14 amino acids. The ends were cut back, 5 bases at V and 2 bases at J, with 12 bases in the middle. CDR3 residues: CASSLREGNYGYTF. The CDR3 coding sequence is TGTGCCAGTAGTCTGCGGGAGGGGAACTATGGCTACACCTTC. Together with reference TRBV19 and TRBJ1-2, the CDR3 gives the full variable domain: DGGITQSPKYLFRKEGQNVTLSCEQNLNHDAMYWYRQDPGQGLRLIYYSQIVNDFQKGDIAEGYSVSREKKESFPLTVTSAQKNPTAFYLCASSLREGNYGYTFGSGTRLTVV.

The rearrangement uses TRBV28 and TRBJ2-4; perhaps TRBD1 as D (6 bases). CDR1 MDHEN and CDR2 SYDVKM come from the germline V gene. There are 14 residues in the CDR3. The V end lost 7 bases, the J end lost 7 bases, and 17 bases lay between the germline ends. CDR3 nucleotide sequence: TGTGCCAGCAAAGGGACACAGGGAGTGAACATTCAGTACTTC. The encoded protein is CASKGTQGVNIQYF.

The chain uses TRBV29-1 and TRBJ1-6; weak D call: TRBD1 (6 bases). The CDR3 spans 13 residues. Germline V gene sequence: CDR1 SQVTM, CDR2 ANQGSEA. The V end lost 5 bases, the J end lost 5 bases, and 10 bases lay between the germline ends. This chain's CDR3 is CSVRRTDNSPLHF. As DNA, the CDR3 is TGCAGCGTTCGCCGGACAGATAATTCACCCCTCCACTTT.

The chain has TRBV19 and TRBJ1-1; D not resolved. The CDR3 extends over 18 amino acids. Germline values: CDR1 LNHDA, CDR2 SQIVND (reference sequence). Trimming left V 0 bases short and J 3 bases short, with 20 bases between. CDR3 DNA sequence: TGTGCCAGTAGTATAGAGGATCTGCGGGGTGTAAGGGACACTGAAGCTTTCTTT. Amino acids: CASSIEDLRGVRDTEAFF. The full variable domain, its missing parts supplied by reference TRBV19 and TRBJ1-1, is DGGITQSPKYLFRKEGQNVTLSCEQNLNHDAMYWYRQDPGQGLRLIYYSQIVNDFQKGDIAEGYSVSREKKESFPLTVTSAQKNPTAFYLCASSIEDLRGVRDTEAFFGQGTRLTVV.

The gene calls are TRBV18 and TRBJ1-2; TRBD1 matches 8 bases. V lost 0 bases, J lost 7 bases, and 4 bases stayed unmatched. The CDR3 length is 14 residues. CDR1 and CDR2 (germline): KGHSH, LQKENI. CDR3 protein: CASSPPEQGVGYTF. Written as DNA, the CDR3 is TGTGCCAGCTCACCACCGGAACAGGGGGTTGGCTACACCTTC.

The chain couples TRBV5-6 to TRBJ2-3, with 11 bases aligning to TRBD2. V lost 2 bases and J lost 3; bases outside the gene matches: 2. Germline-derived CDR1 and CDR2 are SGHDT and YYEEEE. This CDR3 has 15 residues. CDR3 nucleotide sequence: TGTGCCAGCAGCTTCCGGACTAGCGGGACAGATACGCAGTATTTT. It codes for CASSFRTSGTDTQYF.

V gene TRBV6-5 combines with J gene TRBJ2-1; tentative D call: TRBD2 (5 bases). V lost 4 bases to trimming and J lost 3 bases, with 16 bases between them. The CDR3 spans 16 residues. The germline V gene encodes CDR1 MNHEY and CDR2 SVGAGI. The CDR3 sequence is CASSLRRLTRYNEQFF. The DNA for the CDR3 is TGTGCCAGCAGTTTAAGGCGACTAACCCGCTACAATGAGCAGTTCTTC.

This clone was seen a single time. The chain couples TRBV5-1 to TRBJ2-6; TRBD1 might be the D (5 bases). The CDR3 covers 17 residues. Germline assignment: CDR1 SGHRS and CDR2 YFSETQ. With 0 bases removed from V and 1 base from J, the gap between germline ends came to 11 bases. Here the CDR3 DNA reads TGCGCCAGCAGCTTGGCCTATTCAGGGTCTGGGGCCAACGTCCTGACTTTC. Protein sequence: CASSLAYSGSGANVLTF.

V is TRBV27 and J is TRBJ1-1; 9 bases align to TRBD1. This CDR3 has 12 amino acids. The V gene end was trimmed by 5 bases and the J gene end by 7 bases; junction bases not matched to a gene: 2. Per germline, CDR1 MNHEY and CDR2 SMNVEV (reference sequence). The CDR3 DNA sequence: TGTGCCAGCAGTCAGGACAGGGGTGAAGCTTTCTTT. Translation gives CASSQDRGEAFF.

V is TRBV5-6 and J is TRBJ2-5; no firm D call. Germline CDR1 is SGHDT and CDR2 is YYEEEE. V was shortened by 2 bases and J by 5 bases, with 10 bases between the two germline ends. The CDR3 covers 13 residues. In DNA, the CDR3 is TGTGCCAGCAGCTTTGACTTGTCGGAGACCCAGTACTTC. This sequence encodes CASSFDLSETQYF.

This clone is a singleton in its sample. This sequence joins TRBV27 and TRBJ2-3; possible D gene TRBD2, 6 bases. The CDR3 length is 15 residues. CDR1 is MNHEY and CDR2 is SMNVEV in the germline V gene (reference sequence). V lost 4 bases, J lost 0 bases, and 11 bases lay in between. CDR3 sequence reads: CASSSPGLSTDTQYF. The CDR3 coding sequence is TGTGCCAGCAGTTCCCCGGGACTTAGCACAGATACGCAGTATTTT.

The chain recombines TRBV2 with TRBJ2-7; 9 bases are shared with TRBD2. V was pared by 8 bases and J by 5 bases, with 13 bases of the junction left unmatched. The CDR3 sequence is 15 residues long. Germline V gives CDR1 SNHLY, CDR2 FYNNEI. The CDR3 sequence is CASAPLAGVGHEQYF. CDR3 DNA sequence: TGTGCCAGCGCACCTTTAGCGGGAGTGGGCCACGAGCAGTACTTC.

The CDR3 protein is CASSFRTGGTEAFF. The DNA of the CDR3 is TGTGCCAGCAGCTTTCGGACAGGCGGAACTGAAGCTTTCTTT. The rearrangement uses TRBV7-2 and TRBJ1-1; TRBD1 aligns across 7 bases. Trimming cost V 3 bases and J 5 bases; bases outside gene matches: 6. This CDR3 spans 14 amino acids. Germline loops: CDR1 SGHTA, CDR2 FQGNSA.

V gene TRBV2 combines with J gene TRBJ1-5; D unresolved. The germline V gene has CDR1 SNHLY and CDR2 FYNNEI. Trimming removed 1 base at V and 3 bases at J, with 7 bases between. The CDR3 is 14 amino acids. The CDR3 region is CASSEGSPNQPQHF. For the CDR3, the DNA is TGTGCCAGCAGTGAAGGGAGTCCCAATCAGCCCCAGCATTTT. Full variable domain (rest looked up from reference TRBV2 and TRBJ1-5): EPEVTQTPSHQVTQMGQEVILRCVPISNHLYFYWYRQILGQKVEFLVSFYNNEISEKSEIFDDQFSVERPDGSNFTLKIRSTKLEDSAMYFCASSEGSPNQPQHFGDGTRLSIL.

This clone was recorded once. The chain joins TRBV4-1 to TRBJ2-7; D is ambiguous. CDR3 length: 15 residues. CDR1 is MGHRA, CDR2 YSYEKL, per germline. The ends were cut back, 1 base at V and 2 bases at J, with 12 bases in the middle. The CDR3 region is CASSQGAAHPYEQYF. The CDR3 bases are TGCGCCAGCAGCCAAGGGGCCGCCCACCCCTACGAGCAGTACTTC.

The chain recombines TRBV6-1 with TRBJ1-2; 8 bases agree with TRBD1. V lost 7 bases, J lost 4 bases, and 5 bases stayed unmatched. The CDR3 consists of 13 residues. Germline CDR1 MNHNS, CDR2 SASEGT. The CDR3 reads CASTDRVAYGYTF. The CDR3 DNA reads TGTGCCAGCACGGACAGGGTGGCCTATGGCTACACCTTC.

This sequence joins TRBV7-9 and TRBJ2-5; 7 bases are shared with TRBD2. Germline V CDR1 and CDR2: SEHNR, FQNEAQ (reference sequence). The trim removed 5 bases at V and 5 bases at J, leaving 5 bases unmatched. This CDR3 is 13 amino acids long. The DNA of the CDR3 is TGTGCCAGCAGCCCCCGACTAGCCGAGACCCAGTACTTC. Protein product: CASSPRLAETQYF. The complete variable domain, with remaining parts taken from reference TRBV7-9 and TRBJ2-5, reads DTGVSQNPRHKITKRGQNVTFRCDPISEHNRLYWYRQTLGQGPEFLTYFQNEAQLEKSRLLSDRFSAERPKGSFSTLEIQRTEQGDSAMYLCASSPRLAETQYFGPGTRLLVL.

This clone was seen a few times. The chain couples TRBV5-1 to TRBJ2-7; 8 bases agree with TRBD1. This CDR3 has 15 residues. Germline V gene data show CDR1 as SGHRS and CDR2 as YFSETQ. Trimming removed 1 base from V and 5 bases from J; junction bases left unmatched: 8. CDR3 protein: CASSLSTGQGDEQYF. Written as DNA, the CDR3 is TGCGCCAGCAGCTTGTCTACTGGACAGGGCGACGAGCAGTACTTC. Drawing the rest from reference TRBV5-1 and TRBJ2-7, the complete variable domain is KAGVTQTPRYLIKTRGQQVTLSCSPISGHRSVSWYQQTPGQGLQFLFEYFSETQRNKGNFPGRFSGRQFSNSRSEMNVSTLELGDSALYLCASSLSTGQGDEQYFGPGTRLTVT.

CDR3 coding DNA: TGTGCCATCAGTAAATACAGGGATAGGAACACTGAAGCTTTCTTT. Amino acids: CAISKYRDRNTEAFF. The V call is TRBV10-3, the J call TRBJ1-1; perhaps TRBD1 as D (6 bases). Germline V lookup: CDR1 ENHRY, CDR2 SYGVKD. Trimming took 5 bases from V and 1 from J, leaving 14 bases between them. The CDR3 loop spans 15 amino acids.

The genes are TRBV10-2 and TRBJ2-3; D call uncertain. CDR1 is WSHSY and CDR2 is SAAADI in the germline V gene. The V gene lost 2 bases and the J gene lost 2 bases, with 5 bases spanning the gap. This CDR3 has 13 amino acids. Here the CDR3 DNA reads TGCGCCAGCAGTGAGGAGCCCACAGATACGCAGTATTTT. Translating it yields CASSEEPTDTQYF.

In nucleotides, the CDR3 is TGTGCCAGTAGTCCGGACACACTGAGGAACACTGAAGCTTTCTTT. Translated, it gives CASSPDTLRNTEAFF. The chain links TRBV19 to TRBJ1-1, with D perhaps matching TRBD1 (5 bases). Between the trimmed V and J ends, which lost 5 bases and 1 base, there was a span of 14 bases. This CDR3 is built from 15 residues. Germline V lookup: CDR1 LNHDA, CDR2 SQIVND (reference sequence).

This clone was detected a few times. The gene calls are TRBV21-1 and TRBJ2-5; TRBD2 is the table's D call and was not checked against the DNA. TRBV21-1 is described as a pseudogene. The CDR3 contains 15 residues. The chain's CDR3 is CASSSGLAGEETQYF. CDR3 DNA sequence: TGTGCCAGCAGCTCCGGTCTAGCGGGAGAAGAGACCCAGTACTTC.

The rearrangement links TRBV27 to TRBJ2-1; 12 nucleotides align to TRBD2. Trimming took 0 bases from V and 3 from J; bases not matched to a gene: 6. The germline V gene has CDR1 MNHEY and CDR2 SMNVEV (reference sequence). The CDR3 length is 18 residues. CDR3 region: CASSLSGLAGGVYNEQFF. The CDR3 DNA follows: TGTGCCAGCAGTTTATCGGGCCTAGCGGGGGGGGTCTACAATGAGCAGTTCTTC.

The J gene is TRBJ2-7, the V gene TRBV4-1; 13 positions match TRBD2. Germline loops: CDR1 MGHRA, CDR2 YSYEKL. After removal of 2 bases from V and 6 bases from J, the junction contained 13 bases not matched to a gene. The CDR3 is 18 amino acids. CDR3 bases: TGCGCCAGCAGCCAACGACAGGGTGGACTAGCGGGAGAAGGCGAGCAGTACTTC. It encodes CASSQRQGGLAGEGEQYF.

CDR3 sequence reads: CASSLASLAETYEQYF. For the CDR3, the DNA is TGTGCCAGCAGCTTAGCGAGCCTAGCAGAGACCTACGAGCAGTACTTC. The chain is built from TRBV7-2 and TRBJ2-7; maybe TRBD2 (5 bases). The V and J ends lost 0 bases and 2 bases respectively, with 14 bases between them. CDR1 and CDR2 (germline): SGHTA, FQGNSA. The CDR3 runs to 16 residues.